This T cell receptor beta chain came from a study of shared clonotypes between healthy human individuals. Findings and caveats of the study: Among the subsets, naive ones generally showed larger estimated richness than memory ones. Four donors held about 5% of naive CD4 clonotypes in common. Non-shared clonotypes had lower generation probabilities than clonotypes shared by all four sorted-subset donors.

CDR3 size: 14 residues. The germline V gene encodes CDR1 LNHDA and CDR2 SQIVND (reference sequence). Trimming took off 6 bases at V and 3 bases at J, with 11 bases between the two ends. Remarks on this clone: The antigen remains unidentified.

Measured with immunoSEQ multiplex PCR; TCRdb has only the in-frame clones, and not every one. The sample shows about a million clones, 70% to 80% of them seen only once. Recent acute infections and vaccinations were absent in the healthy HIV-negative adult donors. The sequenced sample was memory CD4+ T cells from PBMCs. Subset described: CD45RA-negative fraction. The rearrangement uses TRBV19 and TRBJ2-2, with D maybe TRBD2 (5 bases). This receptor was taken from a man aged 18 to 30 in good health. Some clones in this sample may be carry-over from other donors' samples. The CDR3, as DNA: TGTGCCAGTAGGACCTCGGGGTACACCGGGGAGCTGTTTTTT. Amino acids: CASRTSGYTGELFF.